These 10 T cell receptor beta chains were all obtained from the same sample, sequenced in a study of human T cells and chemical hapten exposure. TCRdb fed the RACE reads into MiXCR, producing one record per CDR3 protein. This table holds about 50,000 distinct CDR3 sequences, approximately 4.7% found once. The time point is: healthy volunteer bleed at 2 weeks. The total RNA was obtained from whole blood that was not fractionated. Sequenced: whole blood. The receptors stem from a female donor in good health. Some clones in this sample may be carry-over from other donors' samples.

This clonotype came up many times. The CDR3 sequence: CASQTGQANTEAFF. In DNA, the CDR3 is TGTGCCAGCCAAACGGGACAGGCTAACACTGAAGCTTTCTTT. The chain uses TRBV18 and TRBJ1-1, with 8 bases that match TRBD1. The germline V gene encodes CDR1 KGHSH and CDR2 LQKENI. The CDR3 is 14 amino acids. With V trimmed by 8 bases and J by 2 bases, 7 bases remained unmatched.

This clonotype was seen at least ten times. The rearrangement links TRBV5-1 to TRBJ2-5; D not resolved. This CDR3 has 16 amino acids. V was cut by 0 bases and J by 0 bases, with 12 bases left in between. CDR1 and CDR2 (germline): SGHRS, YFSETQ. The CDR3 protein is CASSLGAQVNQETQYF. The CDR3 DNA reads as TGCGCCAGCAGCTTGGGCGCCCAGGTTAACCAAGAGACCCAGTACTTC.

This clonotype has more than one count but fewer than ten. The chain carries TRBV7-6 and TRBJ2-5, with TRBD2 matching 8 bases. With V trimmed by 5 bases and J by 2 bases, 16 bases remained unmatched. This CDR3 contains 18 residues. CDR1 is SGHVS, CDR2 FNYEAQ, per germline. For the CDR3, the DNA is TGTGCCAGCAGCCCCCGGGGGGGAATCTTACCGCTACAAGAGACCCAGTACTTC. It specifies CASSPRGGILPLQETQYF.

This clonotype was seen at least ten times. V usage is TRBV4-2 and J usage is TRBJ2-3, with TRBD2 matching over 12 bases. The germline CDR1 and CDR2 sequences are LGHNA and YNFKEQ. V trimming: 2 bases; J trimming: 3 bases; junction bases outside the gene matches: 15. This CDR3 spans 20 amino acids. The DNA of the CDR3 is TGTGCCAGCAGCCAACCCCGCCAGGCTAGCGGGGGGGCTTCGACAGATACGCAGTATTTT. It is translated as CASSQPRQASGGASTDTQYF.

This clonotype was detected many times. This chain uses TRBV6-5 with TRBJ1-3; D is undetermined. The CDR3 spans 16 residues. CDR1 is MNHEY, CDR2 SVGAGI, per germline. V was clipped by 6 bases and J by 0 bases, with 15 bases between them. The CDR3 bases are TGTGCCAGCAGCCCCATCCGAGGTGACTCTGGAAACACCATATATTTT. Protein sequence: CASSPIRGDSGNTIYF.

A remark on this clonotype: One base away lies a much larger clone, so this may be a sequencing read error. The CDR3 DNA reads TGCGCCAACAGTGGACAGGGGCACATGAACACTGAAGCTTTCTTT. This codes for CANSGQGHMNTEAFF. V is TRBV4-1 and J is TRBJ1-1; TRBD1 agrees at 9 bases. CDR3 length equals 15 residues. Germline loops: CDR1 MGHRA, CDR2 YSYEKL. Unmatched junction bases numbered 9, after V lost 10 bases and J lost 0 bases.

This clonotype was seen many times. V gene TRBV4-2 combines with J gene TRBJ2-3; maybe TRBD2 (5 bases). Between the trimmed V and J ends, which lost 4 bases and 6 bases, there was a span of 11 bases. This CDR3 spans 13 amino acids. Germline V CDR1 and CDR2: LGHNA, YNFKEQ. The CDR3 bases are TGTGCCAGCAGCCGGGTCCTAGCTGATACGCAGTATTTT. As protein: CASSRVLADTQYF.

This clonotype was counted many times. V usage is TRBV28 and J usage is TRBJ1-3, with D tentatively TRBD1 (6 bases). CDR1 MDHEN and CDR2 SYDVKM come from the germline V gene. With 7 bases removed from V and 5 bases from J, the gap between germline ends came to 15 bases. The CDR3 spans 14 residues. The CDR3 protein is CASTQGGHRNTIYF. CDR3 coding DNA: TGTGCCAGCACCCAAGGGGGACACAGAAACACCATATATTTT.

There are many counts of this clonotype. The chain uses TRBV5-1 and TRBJ2-5; D may be TRBD2 (7 bases). Between the trimmed V and J ends, which lost 6 bases and 2 bases, there was a span of 17 bases. The germline CDR1 and CDR2 sequences are SGHRS and YFSETQ. The CDR3 contains 15 residues. The CDR3 region is CASTVGGGVQETQYF. DNA for the CDR3: TGCGCCAGCACCGTCGGAGGGGGGGTACAAGAGACCCAGTACTTC.

The V call is TRBV29-1, the J call TRBJ2-7, with D unclear. The CDR3 contains 12 residues. Per germline, CDR1 SQVTM and CDR2 ANQGSEA. Trimming stripped 4 bases from V and 6 bases from J, with 13 bases between. The CDR3 region is CSVVISVGEQYF. In DNA, the CDR3 is TGCAGCGTTGTTATTAGTGTCGGCGAGCAGTACTTC.